This is a list of T cell receptor beta chains from one sample in a study of cytomegalovirus exposure and HLA in healthy donors. Assay: immunoSEQ multiplex PCR; the TCRdb copy retains only in-frame clones and omits some. The table lists 130,000 to 150,000 clones, 65% to 75% of them singletons. The sample comprised PBMCs. The source is a man aged 60-69 years in good health and CMV-seronegative. Each CDR3 is given with its conserved first and last residue. Fields, in order: D gene, J gene, clone size, V gene, CDR3 protein, CDR3 DNA. The D gene is left open where the match is weak. Clone size appears in some rows only: once, few, many, or a class for an expanded clone.

- | TRBJ2-3 | - | TRBV4-2 | CASSQDSRESTDTQYF | TGTGCCAGCAGCCAAGATTCACGGGAAAGCACAGATACGCAGTATTTT
- | TRBJ1-3 | - | TRBV28 | CASSFIELNTIYF | TGTGCCAGCAGTTTCATAGAACTTAACACCATATATTTT
- | TRBJ1-1 | once | TRBV7-2 | CASSFIGGDTEAFF | TGTGCCAGCAGCTTCATAGGGGGAGATACTGAAGCTTTCTTT
TRBD1 | TRBJ1-5 | - | TRBV2 | CASYDRVGQPQHF | TGTGCCAGCTACGACAGGGTAGGCCAGCCCCAGCATTTT
- | TRBJ1-6 | - | TRBV30 | CASKGGYNSPLHF | TGTGCCTCAAAGGGAGGCTATAATTCACCCCTCCACTTT
TRBD2 | TRBJ2-7 | - | TRBV6-5 | CASSQLAGGREEQYF | TGTGCCAGCAGCCAACTAGCGGGAGGCAGGGAAGAGCAGTACTTC
- | TRBJ2-1 | - | TRBV19 | CASSTTRDSNEQFF | TGTGCCAGTAGTACGACGCGGGACAGCAATGAGCAGTTCTTC
- | TRBJ2-2 | - | TRBV6-5 | CASRRETGELFF | TGTGCCAGCCGGAGGGAAACCGGGGAGCTGTTTTTT
TRBD2 | TRBJ2-7 | - | TRBV4-1 | CASSPLGLAAYEQYF | TGCGCCAGCAGCCCTTTGGGACTAGCGGCCTACGAGCAGTACTTC
TRBD1 | TRBJ2-7 | few | TRBV28 | CASSRWTGSGEQYF | TGTGCCAGCAGTCGCTGGACAGGGTCGGGGGAGCAGTACTTC
- | TRBJ2-3 | few | TRBV19 | CASSVRDLETDTQYF | TGTGCCAGTAGTGTCCGGGACTTGGAAACAGATACGCAGTATTTT
- | TRBJ2-5 | - | TRBV5-1 | CASSAPDSQETQYF | TGCGCCAGCAGCGCCCCGGACAGTCAAGAGACCCAGTACTTC
- | TRBJ1-1 | - | TRBV6-1 | CASRIREQERTEAFF | TGTGCCAGCAGGATAAGGGAACAGGAGAGGACTGAAGCTTTCTTT
- | TRBJ2-3 | - | TRBV6-5 | CASSYDWTSIWNTQYF | TGTGCCAGCAGTTACGATTGGACTTCTATATGGAATACGCAGTATTTT
- | TRBJ2-6 | - | TRBV7-8 | CASSLAKGSGANVLTF | TGTGCCAGCAGCTTAGCGAAGGGGTCTGGGGCCAACGTCCTGACTTTC
TRBD2 | TRBJ2-1 | - | TRBV2 | CASTPGTSGYNEQFF | TGTGCCAGCACCCCCGGGACTAGCGGCTACAATGAGCAGTTCTTC
- | TRBJ1-1 | - | TRBV15 | CATSAQQDTEAFF | TGTGCCACCAGCGCGCAACAGGACACTGAAGCTTTCTTT
- | TRBJ2-2 | - | TRBV19 | CASRDQGVRAGELFF | TGTGCCAGTAGGGACCAGGGTGTGAGAGCAGGGGAGCTGTTTTTT